The subject of this entry is one T cell receptor beta chain. Its antigen is not identified. The sample is drawn from a study of cytomegalovirus exposure and HLA in healthy donors. Study findings and constraints: The classifier, whose performance was assessed in both the original and validation cohorts, reportedly diagnosed cytomegalovirus status with high specificity and sensitivity. According to the study, about 180 TCR beta chains were cytomegalovirus-associated. The tendency of first-cohort TCR clusters to co-occur in the 120 validation repertoires was identified by a subsequent analysis.

The CDR3 extends over 16 amino acids. CDR1 ENHRY and CDR2 SYGVKD come from the germline V gene. V lost 3 bases and J lost 4; bases outside the gene matches: 7. Some clones are missing from TCRdb's copy, which holds only in-frame ones; the method was immunoSEQ multiplex PCR. The table shows about 310,000 clones, with nearly 90% occurring only once. The TCR originated in a man aged 25 to 40 in good health and CMV-seronegative. The V and J genes are TRBV10-3 and TRBJ1-5; 9 bases fit TRBD1. The specimen sequenced was PBMCs. CDR3 DNA sequence: TGTGCCATCAGTGATAATGTGGGACAGGGAAATCAGCCCCAGCATTTT. Encoded protein: CAISDNVGQGNQPQHF.